The source of this T cell receptor beta chain is a study of shared clonotypes between healthy human individuals (dated by TCRdb to the early 2020s). Study-wide context: A couple of women and three men aged 18 to 49 years were included in the cohort. For each donor, three plates each were used for CD4 naive and CD4 memory, two plates were used for CD8 naive, and one plate was used for CD8 memory. To estimate repertoire size and how much clonotype sharing occurs between individuals, the study deeply sequenced the blood TCR repertoires of 5 or 6 healthy adults. To increase sequencing depth and limit assay-specific biases, different laboratories used diverse techniques to prepare libraries and sequence TCR repertoires. Per donor, leukapheresis produced somewhere between about 0.9 and 9 billion PBMCs.

In the germline V gene, CDR1 corresponds to MNHEY and CDR2 to SVGAGI. For this chain, trimming is 8 bases at the V end and 7 bases at the J end, and the number of junction bases without a gene match is 11. The CDR3 sequence holds 14 residues, the cysteine and phenylalanine included. The only DNA kept is the CDR3, 42 bases in frame from the first base. What the work shows at the level of the full study, not this receptor alone: Incomplete sequencing was indicated by rarefaction of sorted-subset datasets, despite the large sequencing depth. Sampling was restricted to blood, and TCR repertoires in tissues likely differ from the TCR repertoires found in blood. Across a handful of donors, 4.5% to 6.5% of naive CD4, approximately 3.6% of naive CD8, around 2.5% of memory CD4, and around 0.4% of memory CD8 clonotypes were shared. Pairwise subsampling indicated that sequencing depth was expected to affect the degree of clonotype sharing among donors. Higher generation probabilities were observed for clonotypes shared by all four sorted-subset donors than for non-shared clonotypes. Estimated clonotype richness was generally larger for naive than for memory subsets. The small number of donors limited the genetic and exposure-history diversity represented.

This clone was seen only once. Its cognate antigen has yet to be identified. One base away there is no much larger clone; base qualities are not given. The donors were healthy, HIV-negative adults with no recently reported acute infections or vaccinations. Every donor was a Caucasian adult living in Nashville, Tennessee, USA. CD4+ T cells were enriched through magnetic negative selection, after which naive cells were positively selected on CD45RA and the remaining negative fraction served as the memory subset. Blood was collected by leukapheresis, and PBMCs were isolated by Ficoll-Histopaque density gradient centrifugation and then cryopreserved in liquid nitrogen vapor phase. Analytical flow cytometry was used to check the purity and quantity of every magnetically sorted T cell population. From each sorted fraction, genomic DNA was isolated and quantified by UV absorbance on a Nanodrop 2000c. TCR CDR3 regions were amplified from genomic DNA by multiplex PCR using the deep immunoSEQ assay. For each cell subset, the extracted genomic DNA was distributed evenly across all wells of several immunoSEQ 96-well plates, and each plate served as one replicate. For sorted subsets, roughly 200 ng of genomic DNA, equivalent to 25,000 to 30,000 T cell genomes, went into each replicate PCR. The purified libraries were quantified using a Qubit 3.0 fluorometer, sized with a Bioanalyzer 2100, and then quantified again using the KAPA Library Quantification kit. A separate single-read 150-cycle Illumina NextSeq 550 flow cell was used to sequence each immunoSEQ 96-well plate. From the authors' description of their analysis: The immunoSEQ output contained only junctional sequences without quality scores, so filtering could not match that applied to full-length reads. Sequences were annotated with PyIR, a Python wrapper for IgBLAST v1.9, using IMGT germline references to assign V/J genes and CDR3. Reads were removed for weak V/J assignments (E-value above 1e-6), missing CDR3, stop codons, out-of-frame junctions, or ambiguous translated residues. V3J clonotypes were defined as sequences sharing the same inferred V gene, J gene, and CDR3 amino acid sequence. The percentage overlap between two repertoires was calculated by dividing the number of shared unique clonotypes by the size of the smaller repertoire. Richness of each repertoire was evaluated using RTK rarefaction, the Chao1 estimator, and Recon v2.1 estimates of unobserved clonotypes. For all TCRbeta clonotypes obtained by the gDNA method from a handful of donors, generation probabilities were computed with OLGA. TCRdb holds this immuneACCESS table with in-frame rearrangements only. Some clones are missing; in checked studies, unresolved V genes explain under half, and the rest has no known cause. The DNA gave D and trimming, while V, J and clone size come from that table. The sample has some 2,500,000 clones on record, 80% to 95% of them singletons. The ten top clones hold 0.36% of the sample.

The V gene is TRBV6-5 and the J gene is TRBJ2-1; 7 of the junction bases match TRBD2. The material sequenced was naive CD4+ T cells from PBMCs. The cell subset or site label on this specimen signifies: CD45RA+ positively selected. The clonotype was recovered from a man aged 18 to 29 in good health. Some clones in this sample may be carry-over from other donors' samples. The CDR3 reads as follows: CASQNPGLRNEQFF. The DNA reads TGTGCCAGCCAAAATCCGGGACTAAGGAATGAGCAGTTCTTC.